In this sample, the clone carrying this TCR beta chain turned up a few times. The antigen is not known. The entry originates in a study of blood T cells in healthy people across ages. Study results and limitations: Among T cells, TCR beta diversity per million cells dropped roughly linearly as age rose.

Together with a sample-barcoded 5' primer, a J-beta primer mix was included in a second PCR lasting about 6 to 11 cycles. TCRdb used MiXCR to reprocess the 5' RACE reads, holding one entry per CDR3 protein. The sample has 870,000 or so distinct CDR3 sequences, more than 25% seen once; the top ten hold approximately 15%. The sample consisted of blood. The TCR was taken from a woman of 80 years or more in good health.

This CDR3 reads CASSPGTGKHEQFF. CDR3 nucleotide sequence: TGTGCCAGCTCACCGGGGACAGGGAAGCATGAGCAGTTCTTC. This chain links TRBV18 with TRBJ2-1; 9 positions match TRBD1. The CDR3 spans 14 residues. V lost 3 bases and J lost 8; bases outside the gene matches: 5. The germline gives CDR1 KGHSH, CDR2 LQKENI.